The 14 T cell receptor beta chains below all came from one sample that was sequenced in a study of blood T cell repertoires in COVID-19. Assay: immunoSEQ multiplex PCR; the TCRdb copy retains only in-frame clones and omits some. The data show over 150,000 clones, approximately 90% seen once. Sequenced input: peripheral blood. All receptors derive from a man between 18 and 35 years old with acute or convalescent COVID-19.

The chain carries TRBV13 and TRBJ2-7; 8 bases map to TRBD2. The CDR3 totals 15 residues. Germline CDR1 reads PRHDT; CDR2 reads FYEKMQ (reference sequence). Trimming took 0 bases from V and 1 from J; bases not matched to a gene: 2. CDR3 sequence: CASSLGTSVSYEQYF. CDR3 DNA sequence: TGTGCCAGCAGCTTAGGGACTAGCGTATCCTACGAGCAGTACTTC.

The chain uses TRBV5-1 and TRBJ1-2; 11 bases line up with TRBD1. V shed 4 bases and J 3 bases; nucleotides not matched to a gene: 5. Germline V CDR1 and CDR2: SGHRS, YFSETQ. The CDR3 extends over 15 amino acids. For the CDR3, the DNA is TGCGCCAGCAGCATTCGGACAGGGGGCCACTATGGCTACACCTTC. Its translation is CASSIRTGGHYGYTF.

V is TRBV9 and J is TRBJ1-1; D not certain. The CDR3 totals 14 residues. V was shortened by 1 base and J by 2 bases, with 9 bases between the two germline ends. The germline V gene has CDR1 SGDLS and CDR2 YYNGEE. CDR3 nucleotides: TGTGCCAGCAGCGTATACGGAGGCAACACTGAAGCTTTCTTT. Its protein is CASSVYGGNTEAFF.

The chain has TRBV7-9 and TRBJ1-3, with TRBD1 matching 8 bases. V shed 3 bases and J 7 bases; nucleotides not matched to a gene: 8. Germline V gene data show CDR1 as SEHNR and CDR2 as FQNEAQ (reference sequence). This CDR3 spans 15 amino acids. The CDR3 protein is CASSLDRTGRNTIYF. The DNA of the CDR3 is TGTGCCAGCAGCTTGGATCGGACAGGGAGGAACACCATATATTTT.

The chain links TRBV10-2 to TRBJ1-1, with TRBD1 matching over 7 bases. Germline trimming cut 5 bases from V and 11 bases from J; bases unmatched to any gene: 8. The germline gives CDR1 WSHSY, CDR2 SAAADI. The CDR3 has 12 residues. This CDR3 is CASSFEGAEAFF. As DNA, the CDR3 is TGCGCCAGCAGTTTTGAGGGGGCCGAGGCTTTCTTT.

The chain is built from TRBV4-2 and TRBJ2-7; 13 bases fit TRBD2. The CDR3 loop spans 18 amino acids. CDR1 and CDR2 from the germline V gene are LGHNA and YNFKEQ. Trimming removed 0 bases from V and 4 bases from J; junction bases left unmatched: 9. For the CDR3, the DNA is TGTGCCAGCAGCCAAGAGGCGCTGGGACTAGCGGGATTATACGAGCAGTACTTC. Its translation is CASSQEALGLAGLYEQYF.

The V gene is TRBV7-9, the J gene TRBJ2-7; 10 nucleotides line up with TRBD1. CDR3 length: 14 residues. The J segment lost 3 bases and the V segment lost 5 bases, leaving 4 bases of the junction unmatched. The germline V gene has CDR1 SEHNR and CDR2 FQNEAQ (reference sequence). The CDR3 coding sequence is TGTGCCAGCAGCCGACAGGGGGCTATCTACGAGCAGTACTTC. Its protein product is CASSRQGAIYEQYF. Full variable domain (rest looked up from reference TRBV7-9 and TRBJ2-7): DTGVSQNPRHKITKRGQNVTFRCDPISEHNRLYWYRQTLGQGPEFLTYFQNEAQLEKSRLLSDRFSAERPKGSFSTLEIQRTEQGDSAMYLCASSRQGAIYEQYFGPGTRLTVT.

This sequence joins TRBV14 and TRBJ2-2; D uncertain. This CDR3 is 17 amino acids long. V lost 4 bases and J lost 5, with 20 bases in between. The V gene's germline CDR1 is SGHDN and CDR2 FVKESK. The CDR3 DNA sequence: TGTGCCAGCAGCCCCCCCGTGAGGAGCCGAGAGACCGGGGAGCTGTTTTTT. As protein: CASSPPVRSRETGELFF.

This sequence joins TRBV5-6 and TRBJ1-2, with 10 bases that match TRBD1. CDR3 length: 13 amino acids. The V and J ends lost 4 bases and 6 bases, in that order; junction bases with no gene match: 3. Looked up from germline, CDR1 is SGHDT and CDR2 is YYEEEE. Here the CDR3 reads CASSAGTGDGYTF. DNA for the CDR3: TGTGCCAGCAGCGCGGGGACAGGGGATGGCTACACCTTC.

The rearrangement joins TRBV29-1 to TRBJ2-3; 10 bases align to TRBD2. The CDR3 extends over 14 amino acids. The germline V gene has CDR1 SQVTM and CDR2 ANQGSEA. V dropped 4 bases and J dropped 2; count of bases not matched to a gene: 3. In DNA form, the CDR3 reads TGCAGCGTTGGAGCGGGAGGGCTCACAGATACGCAGTATTTT. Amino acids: CSVGAGGLTDTQYF.

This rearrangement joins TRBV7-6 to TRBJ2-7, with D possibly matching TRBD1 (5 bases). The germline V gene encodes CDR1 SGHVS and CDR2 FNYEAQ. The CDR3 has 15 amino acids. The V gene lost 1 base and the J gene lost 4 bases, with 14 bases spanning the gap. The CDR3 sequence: CASSLVNQGRYEQYF. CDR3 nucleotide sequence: TGTGCCAGCAGCTTAGTAAACCAGGGTCGGTACGAGCAGTACTTC.

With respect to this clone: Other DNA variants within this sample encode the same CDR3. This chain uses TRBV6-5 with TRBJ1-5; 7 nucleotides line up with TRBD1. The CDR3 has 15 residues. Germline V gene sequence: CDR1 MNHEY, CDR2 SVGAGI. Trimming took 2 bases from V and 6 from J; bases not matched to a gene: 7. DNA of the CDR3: TGTGCCAGCAGTTACCGGAGGGGGCTCGGTCAGCCCCAGCATTTT. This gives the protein CASSYRRGLGQPQHF.

In nucleotides, the CDR3 is TGTGCCAGCTCGACGGGGGAAGGAGATACGCAGTATTTT. It translates to CASSTGEGDTQYF. This chain joins TRBV14 and TRBJ2-3; D is possibly TRBD2 (6 bases). Germline V CDR1 and CDR2: SGHDN, FVKESK. V dropped 8 bases and J dropped 5 bases, with 14 bases sitting between them. CDR3 length equals 13 residues.

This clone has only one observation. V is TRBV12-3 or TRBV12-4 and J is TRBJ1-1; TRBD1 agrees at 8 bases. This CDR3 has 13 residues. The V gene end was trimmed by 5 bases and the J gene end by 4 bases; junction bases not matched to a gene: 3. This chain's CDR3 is CASSNRGVTEAFF. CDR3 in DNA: TGTGCCAGCAGTAACAGGGGGGTCACTGAAGCTTTCTTT.